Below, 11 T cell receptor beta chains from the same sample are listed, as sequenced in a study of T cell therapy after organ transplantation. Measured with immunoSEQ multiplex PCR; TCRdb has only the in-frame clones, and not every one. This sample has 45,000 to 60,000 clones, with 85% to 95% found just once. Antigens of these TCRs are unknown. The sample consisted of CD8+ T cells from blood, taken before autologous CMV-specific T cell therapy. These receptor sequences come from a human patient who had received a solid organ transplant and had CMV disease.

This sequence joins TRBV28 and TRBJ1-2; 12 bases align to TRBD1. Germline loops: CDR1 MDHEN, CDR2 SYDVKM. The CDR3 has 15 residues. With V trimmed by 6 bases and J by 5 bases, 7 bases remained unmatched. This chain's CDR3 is CASRHGTGGDYGYTF. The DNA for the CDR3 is TGTGCCAGCAGGCACGGGACAGGGGGCGATTATGGCTACACCTTC.

Here the CDR3 reads CASSEGTTNTEAFF. In nucleotides, the CDR3 is TGCGCCAGCAGTGAGGGAACAACGAACACTGAAGCTTTCTTT. The chain couples TRBV10-2 to TRBJ1-1; D is undetermined. Germline V CDR1 and CDR2: WSHSY, SAAADI. The V end lost 2 bases, the J end lost 1 base, and 8 bases lay between the germline ends. The CDR3 runs to 14 residues.

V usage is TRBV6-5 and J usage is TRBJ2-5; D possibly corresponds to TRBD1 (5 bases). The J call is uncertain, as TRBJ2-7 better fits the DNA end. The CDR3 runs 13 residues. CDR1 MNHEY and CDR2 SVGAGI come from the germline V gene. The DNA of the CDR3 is TGTGCCAGCAGTTGGGGCACCACCTACGAGCAGTACTTC. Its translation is CASSWGTTYEQYF.

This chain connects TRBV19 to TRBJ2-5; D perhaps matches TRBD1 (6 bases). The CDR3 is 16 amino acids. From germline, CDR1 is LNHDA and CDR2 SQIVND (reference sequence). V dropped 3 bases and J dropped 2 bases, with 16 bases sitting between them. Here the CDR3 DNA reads TGTGCCAGTAGTATCGTGGCAGGGGTCGGGCAAGAGACCCAGTACTTC. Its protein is CASSIVAGVGQETQYF.

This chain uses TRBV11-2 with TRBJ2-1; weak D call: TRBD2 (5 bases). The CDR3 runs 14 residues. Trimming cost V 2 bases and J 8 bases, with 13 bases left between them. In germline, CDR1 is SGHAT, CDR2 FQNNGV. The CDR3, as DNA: TGTGCCAGCAGCTTACCAGGACTGGCCGATGAGCAGTTCTTC. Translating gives CASSLPGLADEQFF.

CDR3 in amino acids: CASSQDGNEETQYF. CDR3 DNA: TGTGCCAGCAGCCAAGACGGTAATGAAGAGACCCAGTACTTC. The chain uses TRBV11-3 and TRBJ2-5; no firm D call. The CDR3 extends over 14 amino acids. Germline V gene lookup returns CDR1 SGHNT and CDR2 YENEEA. With 5 bases removed from V and 3 bases from J, the gap between germline ends came to 13 bases.

CDR3 DNA sequence: TGTGCCAGCAGCTTTGGGGAGGGAAACACTGAAGCTTTCTTT. This translates into CASSFGEGNTEAFF. This sequence joins TRBV5-6 and TRBJ1-1, with no clear D. The CDR3 consists of 14 residues. Looked up from germline, CDR1 is SGHDT and CDR2 is YYEEEE. Trimming left V 2 bases short and J 2 bases short, with 10 bases between.

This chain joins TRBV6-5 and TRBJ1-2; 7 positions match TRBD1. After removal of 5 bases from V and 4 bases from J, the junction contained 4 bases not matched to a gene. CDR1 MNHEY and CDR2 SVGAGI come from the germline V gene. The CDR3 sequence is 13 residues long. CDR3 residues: CASSTRGVYGYTF. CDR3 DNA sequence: TGTGCCAGCAGTACCAGGGGGGTCTATGGCTACACCTTC.

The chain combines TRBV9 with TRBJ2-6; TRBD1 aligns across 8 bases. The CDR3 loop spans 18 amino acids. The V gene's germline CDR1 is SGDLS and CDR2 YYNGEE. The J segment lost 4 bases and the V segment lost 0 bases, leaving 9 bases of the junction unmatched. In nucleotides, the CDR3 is TGTGCCAGCAGCGTAGGTGCAGGGGGCGCGTACGGGGCCAACGTCCTGACTTTC. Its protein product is CASSVGAGGAYGANVLTF.

The DNA of the CDR3 is TGCGCCAGCAGTGAGTCGGAACTCTTGAGCACTGAAGCTTTCTTT. Amino acid sequence: CASSESELLSTEAFF. The chain uses TRBV10-1 and TRBJ1-1; no firm D call. V dropped 0 bases and J dropped 4 bases, with 12 bases sitting between them. From germline, CDR1 is WNHNN and CDR2 SYGVQD (reference sequence). This CDR3 has 15 residues.

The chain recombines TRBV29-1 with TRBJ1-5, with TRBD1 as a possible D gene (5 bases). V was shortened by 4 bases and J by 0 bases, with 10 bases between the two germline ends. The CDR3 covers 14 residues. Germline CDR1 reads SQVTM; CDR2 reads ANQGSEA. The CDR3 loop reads CSVGGGNSNQPQHF. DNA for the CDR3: TGCAGCGTTGGGGGGGGTAATAGCAATCAGCCCCAGCATTTT.